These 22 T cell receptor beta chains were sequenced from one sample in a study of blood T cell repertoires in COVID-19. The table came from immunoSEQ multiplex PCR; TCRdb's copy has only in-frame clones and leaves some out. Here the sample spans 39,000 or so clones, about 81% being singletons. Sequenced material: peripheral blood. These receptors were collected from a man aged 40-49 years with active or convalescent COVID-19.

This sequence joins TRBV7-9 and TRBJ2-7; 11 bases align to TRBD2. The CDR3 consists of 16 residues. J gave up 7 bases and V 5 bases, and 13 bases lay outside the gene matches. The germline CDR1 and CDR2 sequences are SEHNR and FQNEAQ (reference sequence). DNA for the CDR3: TGTGCCAGCAGCCTGGGACTAGCGGTAAAGACGGATGAGCAGTACTTC. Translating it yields CASSLGLAVKTDEQYF.

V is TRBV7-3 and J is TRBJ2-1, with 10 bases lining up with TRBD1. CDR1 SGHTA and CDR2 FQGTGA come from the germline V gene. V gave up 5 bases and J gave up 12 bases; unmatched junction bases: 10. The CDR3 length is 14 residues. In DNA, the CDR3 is TGTGCCAGCAGCCATCCGGGACAGGGGTTTGCGCAGTTCTTC. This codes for CASSHPGQGFAQFF.

The CDR3 region has the DNA TGTGCCAGCAGTGACACAGGGCGCGACAATCAGCCCCAGCATTTT. The encoded protein is CASSDTGRDNQPQHF. V gene TRBV2 combines with J gene TRBJ1-5; D possibly corresponds to TRBD1 (6 bases). V was shortened by 3 bases and J by 3 bases, with 12 bases between the two germline ends. CDR1 is SNHLY and CDR2 is FYNNEI in the germline V gene. The CDR3 is 15 residues long. The full variable domain, completed using reference TRBV2 and TRBJ1-5, is EPEVTQTPSHQVTQMGQEVILRCVPISNHLYFYWYRQILGQKVEFLVSFYNNEISEKSEIFDDQFSVERPDGSNFTLKIRSTKLEDSAMYFCASSDTGRDNQPQHFGDGTRLSIL.

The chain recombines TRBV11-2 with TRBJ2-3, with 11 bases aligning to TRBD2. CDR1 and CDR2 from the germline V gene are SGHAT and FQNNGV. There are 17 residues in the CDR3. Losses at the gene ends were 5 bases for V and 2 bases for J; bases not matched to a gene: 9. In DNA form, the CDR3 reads TGTGCCAGCAGCCGTCCCGGGACTAGCGGCCTCACAGATACGCAGTATTTT. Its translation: CASSRPGTSGLTDTQYF.

CDR3 in amino acids: CASSQDRDSRSYEQYF. CDR3 nucleotide sequence: TGCGCCAGCAGCCAAGACCGGGACTCCCGGTCCTACGAGCAGTACTTC. V and J are TRBV4-1 and TRBJ2-7; the D gene is possibly TRBD2 (6 bases). V lost 0 bases to trimming and J lost 1 base, with 13 bases between them. The CDR3 loop spans 16 amino acids. CDR1 and CDR2 from the germline V gene are MGHRA and YSYEKL.

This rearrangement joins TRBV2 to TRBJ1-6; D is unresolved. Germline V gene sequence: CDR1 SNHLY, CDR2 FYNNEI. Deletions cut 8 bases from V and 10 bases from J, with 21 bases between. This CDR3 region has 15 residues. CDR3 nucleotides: TGTGCCAGCGGGCCCCTACAGTCCCGGGGATCACCCCTCCACTTT. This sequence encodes CASGPLQSRGSPLHF.

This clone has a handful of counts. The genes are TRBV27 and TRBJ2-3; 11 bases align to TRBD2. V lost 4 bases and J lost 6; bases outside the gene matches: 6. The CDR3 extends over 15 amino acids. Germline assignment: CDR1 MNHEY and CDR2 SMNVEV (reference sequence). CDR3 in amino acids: CASSYLAGGTDTQYF. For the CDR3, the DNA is TGTGCCAGCAGTTACTTAGCGGGAGGGACGGATACGCAGTATTTT.

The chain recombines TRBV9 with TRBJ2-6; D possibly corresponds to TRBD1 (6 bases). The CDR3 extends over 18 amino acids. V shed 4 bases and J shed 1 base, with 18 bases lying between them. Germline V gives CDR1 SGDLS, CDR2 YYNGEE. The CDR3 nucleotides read TGTGCCAGCAGCCCAAGAACAGGGTATGGATCTGGGGCCAACGTCCTGACTTTC. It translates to CASSPRTGYGSGANVLTF.

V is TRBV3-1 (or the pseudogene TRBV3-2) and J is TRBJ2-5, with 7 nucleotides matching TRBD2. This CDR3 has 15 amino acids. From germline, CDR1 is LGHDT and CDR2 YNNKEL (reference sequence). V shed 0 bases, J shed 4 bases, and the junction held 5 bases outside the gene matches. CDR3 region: CASSQDLAGAETQYF. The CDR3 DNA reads TGTGCCAGCAGCCAAGATCTGGCGGGAGCAGAGACCCAGTACTTC.

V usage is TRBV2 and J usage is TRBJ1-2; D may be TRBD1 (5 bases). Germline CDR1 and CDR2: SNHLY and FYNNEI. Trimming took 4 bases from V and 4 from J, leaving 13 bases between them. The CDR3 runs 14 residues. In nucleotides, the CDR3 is TGTGCCAGCAGTGTGGGGCAGGCCGGCTATGGCTACACCTTC. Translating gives CASSVGQAGYGYTF. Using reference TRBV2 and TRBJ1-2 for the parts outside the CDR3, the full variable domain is EPEVTQTPSHQVTQMGQEVILRCVPISNHLYFYWYRQILGQKVEFLVSFYNNEISEKSEIFDDQFSVERPDGSNFTLKIRSTKLEDSAMYFCASSVGQAGYGYTFGSGTRLTVV.

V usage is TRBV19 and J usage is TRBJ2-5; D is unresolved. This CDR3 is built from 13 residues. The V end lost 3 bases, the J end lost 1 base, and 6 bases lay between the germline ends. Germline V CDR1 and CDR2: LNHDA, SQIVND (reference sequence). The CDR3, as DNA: TGTGCCAGTAGTATGGGCCGCCAAGAGACCCAGTACTTC. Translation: CASSMGRQETQYF.

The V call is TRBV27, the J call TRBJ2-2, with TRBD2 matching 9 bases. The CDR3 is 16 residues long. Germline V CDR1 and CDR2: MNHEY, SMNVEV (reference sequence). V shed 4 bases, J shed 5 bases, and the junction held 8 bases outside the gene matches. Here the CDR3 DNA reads TGTGCCAGCAGTTCTTTAGCGGGAGTAAAAACCGGGGAGCTGTTTTTT. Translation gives CASSSLAGVKTGELFF.

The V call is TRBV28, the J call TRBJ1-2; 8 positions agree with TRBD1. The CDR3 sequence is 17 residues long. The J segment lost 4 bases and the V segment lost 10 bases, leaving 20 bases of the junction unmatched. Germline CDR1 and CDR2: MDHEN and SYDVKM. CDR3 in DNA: TGTGCCACGTCTCCATTGGGGGCAGGGGGCTTAGGCTATGGCTACACCTTC. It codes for CATSPLGAGGLGYGYTF.

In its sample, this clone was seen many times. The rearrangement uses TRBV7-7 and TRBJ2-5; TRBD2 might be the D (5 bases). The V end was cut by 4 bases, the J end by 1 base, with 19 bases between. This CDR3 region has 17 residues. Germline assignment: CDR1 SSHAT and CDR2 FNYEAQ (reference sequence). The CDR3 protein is CASSSTDWTTSQETQYF. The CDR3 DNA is TGTGCCAGCAGCTCCACGGACTGGACGACCTCCCAAGAGACCCAGTACTTC.

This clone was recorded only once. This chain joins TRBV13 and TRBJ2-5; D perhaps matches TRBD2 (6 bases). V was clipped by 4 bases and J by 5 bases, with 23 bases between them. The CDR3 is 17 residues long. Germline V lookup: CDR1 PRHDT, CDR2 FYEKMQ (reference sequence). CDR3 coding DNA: TGTGCCAGCAGCTCCCGGGCCCACGCGGGACCTGGCGAGACCCAGTACTTC. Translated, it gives CASSSRAHAGPGETQYF.

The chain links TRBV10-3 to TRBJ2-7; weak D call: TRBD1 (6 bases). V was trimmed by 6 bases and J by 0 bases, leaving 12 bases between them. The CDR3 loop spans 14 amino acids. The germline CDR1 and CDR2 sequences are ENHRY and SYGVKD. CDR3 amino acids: CAIRKMDSSYEQYF. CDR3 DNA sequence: TGTGCCATCAGGAAGATGGACAGCTCCTACGAGCAGTACTTC.

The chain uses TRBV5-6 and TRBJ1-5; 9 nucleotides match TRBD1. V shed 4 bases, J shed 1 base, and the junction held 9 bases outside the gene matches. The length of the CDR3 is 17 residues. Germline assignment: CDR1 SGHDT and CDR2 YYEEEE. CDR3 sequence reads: CASSLSPGTGSNQPQHF. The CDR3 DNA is TGTGCCAGCAGCCTAAGTCCCGGGACAGGGAGCAATCAGCCCCAGCATTTT.

This chain's CDR3 is CASSLGQGKANYGYTF. CDR3 bases: TGTGCCAGCAGTTTAGGACAGGGGAAAGCTAACTATGGCTACACCTTC. The chain recombines TRBV27 with TRBJ1-2; 9 nucleotides align to TRBD1. V was pared by 2 bases and J by 0 bases, with 4 bases of the junction left unmatched. CDR1 and CDR2 (germline): MNHEY, SMNVEV (reference sequence). The CDR3 is made up of 16 amino acids.

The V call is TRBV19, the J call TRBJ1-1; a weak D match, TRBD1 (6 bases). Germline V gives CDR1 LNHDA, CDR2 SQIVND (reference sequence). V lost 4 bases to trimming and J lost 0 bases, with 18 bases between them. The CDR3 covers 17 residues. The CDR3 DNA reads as TGTGCCAGTAGTACGAATTCGGGGGGCCGAATGAACACTGAAGCTTTCTTT. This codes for CASSTNSGGRMNTEAFF.

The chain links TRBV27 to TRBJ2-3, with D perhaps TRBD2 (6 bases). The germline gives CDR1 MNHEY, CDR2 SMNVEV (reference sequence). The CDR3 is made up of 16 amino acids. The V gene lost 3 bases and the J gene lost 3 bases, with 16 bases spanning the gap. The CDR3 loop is CASSLGSGLTTDTQYF. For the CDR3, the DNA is TGTGCCAGCAGTTTGGGAAGCGGGCTCACAACAGATACGCAGTATTTT.

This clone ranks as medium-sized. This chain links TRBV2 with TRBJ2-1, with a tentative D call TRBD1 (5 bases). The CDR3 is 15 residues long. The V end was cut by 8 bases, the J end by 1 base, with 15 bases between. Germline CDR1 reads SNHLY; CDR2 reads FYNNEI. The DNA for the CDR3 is TGTGCCAGCTCCCGGCAGGACACGTCCTACAATGAGCAGTTCTTC. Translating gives CASSRQDTSYNEQFF.

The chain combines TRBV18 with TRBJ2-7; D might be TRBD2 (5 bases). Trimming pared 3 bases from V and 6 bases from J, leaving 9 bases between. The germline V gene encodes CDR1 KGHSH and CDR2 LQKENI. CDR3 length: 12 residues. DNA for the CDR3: TGTGCCAGCTCACCCTACGCGGGCGAGCAGTACTTC. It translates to CASSPYAGEQYF.